These T cell receptor beta chains were read from a single sample in a study of blood T cell repertoires in COVID-19. Assay used: immunoSEQ multiplex PCR; TCRdb lists only in-frame clones, some missing. The sample lists about 80,000 clones, around 79% occurring once. Input material: peripheral blood. The receptors were gathered from a human donor in a cohort sampled during active COVID-19. Both conserved end residues are part of each CDR3. The D gene is left open where the match is weak. Size tells how often a clone was seen (once, few, many) or the class of an expanded clone, and some rows leave it out.

D gene,J gene,V gene,clone size,CDR3 DNA,CDR3 protein
-,TRBJ2-3,TRBV5-1,-,TGCGCCAGCAGCTTTTCGGGGGATACGCAGTATTTT,CASSFSGDTQYF
TRBD1,TRBJ2-3,TRBV19,-,TGTGCCAGTAGTATAATTTGGACAGGGCGGACAGATACGCAGTATTTT,CASSIIWTGRTDTQYF
TRBD1,TRBJ2-1,TRBV27,-,TGTGCCAGCAGACTTACCGCAGGGGGCGGTTACAATGAGCAGTTCTTC,CASRLTAGGGYNEQFF
-,TRBJ1-2,TRBV3-1/TRBV3-2,-,TGTGCCAGCAGCCAAGGGATTGGGGGCGCGCGGTATGGCTACACCTTC,CASSQGIGGARYGYTF
TRBD1,TRBJ1-2,TRBV28,-,TGTGCCAGCAGTTTACTAGGACAGGGGGCTAGAGGCTACACCTTC,CASSLLGQGARGYTF
-,TRBJ2-1,TRBV29-1,few,TGCAGCGTTGAAGGGACAGAGATTACCTACAATGAGCAGTTCTTC,CSVEGTEITYNEQFF
-,TRBJ1-2,TRBV20-1,-,TGCAGTGCTAGTCCCAGTATTGTTGGCTACACCTTC,CSASPSIVGYTF
TRBD1,TRBJ2-2,TRBV6-6,-,TGTGCCAGCAGTGTCGGGACAGCGAACACCGGGGAGCTGTTTTTT,CASSVGTANTGELFF
TRBD2,TRBJ2-3,TRBV4-1,-,TGCGCCAGCAGCCAAGATACTAGCGGGGATACGCAGTATTTT,CASSQDTSGDTQYF
-,TRBJ2-3,TRBV19,once,TGTGCCAGTAGTCCTACAGGGCCAAATACGCAGTATTTT,CASSPTGPNTQYF
TRBD2,TRBJ2-1,TRBV27,many,TGTGCCAGCAGTAGCGTCGGGCTAGCGGGAGGGGTTGAGCAGTTCTTC,CASSSVGLAGGVEQFF
-,TRBJ1-1,TRBV21-1,-,TGTGCCAGCAGCAATAAGAGGGGGATGAACACTGAAGCTTTCTTT,CASSNKRGMNTEAFF
TRBD2,TRBJ2-1,TRBV6-1,-,TGTGCCAGCAGTGCGCCCCGGGGGGGGTCCTACAATGAGCAGTTCTTC,CASSAPRGGSYNEQFF
-,TRBJ1-4,TRBV5-1,-,TGCGCCAGCGCTCAGGCAACTAATGAAAAACTGTTTTTT,CASAQATNEKLFF
TRBD2,TRBJ2-5,TRBV28,-,TGTGCCAGCAGTTTTGGGGGGGGCCAAGAGACCCAGTACTTC,CASSFGGGQETQYF
-,TRBJ2-6,TRBV19,-,TGTGCCAGTCAAGAGTTTTCTGGGGCCAACGTCCTGACTTTC,CASQEFSGANVLTF
-,TRBJ1-1,TRBV10-3,once,TGTGCCATCAGCAACAGGGAGATGAACACTGAAGCTTTCTTT,CAISNREMNTEAFF
TRBD1,TRBJ2-3,TRBV7-3,-,TGTGCCAGCAGCCCATCCCGGGACAGGAGCACAGATACGCAGTATTTT,CASSPSRDRSTDTQYF
-,TRBJ2-3,TRBV11-3,once,TGTGCCAGCAGCTTAGTCGGGGGTCGGAGAGATACGCAGTATTTT,CASSLVGGRRDTQYF
-,TRBJ1-2,TRBV14,once,TGTGCCAGCAGCCCGGCGGGGGTTGGCTACACCTTC,CASSPAGVGYTF
TRBD1,TRBJ2-2,TRBV19,-,TGTGCCAGTAGCGAGAGACAGGGGCACACCGGGGAGCTGTTTTTT,CASSERQGHTGELFF
-,TRBJ1-2,TRBV7-2,-,TGTGCCAGCAGCTTAGGGACAAACTATGGCTACACCTTC,CASSLGTNYGYTF
-,TRBJ2-7,TRBV2,-,TGTGCCAGCAGTGATTGGGACACTTACTACGAGCAGTACTTC,CASSDWDTYYEQYF
-,TRBJ2-3,TRBV10-3,-,TGTGCCATCAGTGAGAGAGGCTCTAGCACAGATACGCAGTATTTT,CAISERGSSTDTQYF
TRBD2,TRBJ2-3,TRBV6-4,-,TGTGCCAGCAGTGACGGCGGGGGGGAACCTACAGATACGCAGTATTTT,CASSDGGGEPTDTQYF
TRBD2,TRBJ2-1,TRBV7-3,-,TGTGCCAGCAGCCCGCCGGGACTACAAAGGCAGTTCTTC,CASSPPGLQRQFF
TRBD2,TRBJ2-7,TRBV2,-,TGTGCCAGCAGTGGACTAGCGGGGGTCGAGCAGTACTTC,CASSGLAGVEQYF
-,TRBJ2-3,TRBV2,-,TGTGCCAGCAAGGCTCTGGGAGTTCCCACAGATACGCAGTATTTT,CASKALGVPTDTQYF
-,TRBJ1-2,TRBV27,once,TGTGCCAGCAGTTTAGGGCAGAACCTACCCTACACCTTC,CASSLGQNLPYTF
-,TRBJ1-6,TRBV19,-,TGTGCCAGTAGCACTTTGCAGGAAGATAATTCACCCCTCCACTTT,CASSTLQEDNSPLHF
TRBD2,TRBJ2-5,TRBV24-1,-,TGTGCCACCAGTGACCCGGGACTAGCGGGAGAAGGGTCCCAGTACTTC,CATSDPGLAGEGSQYF
TRBD1,TRBJ1-4,TRBV19,once,TGTGCCAGTAGTCCCGGGACAGGGGGCGAAAAACTGTTTTTT,CASSPGTGGEKLFF
-,TRBJ1-1,TRBV4-1,few,TGCGCCAGCAGCCACTTACAGGGTACGAACACTGAAGCTTTCTTT,CASSHLQGTNTEAFF
-,TRBJ1-2,TRBV5-1,-,TGCGCCAGCAGCTTGGCCAACTCCCGAGGATCCTATGGCTACACCTTC,CASSLANSRGSYGYTF
-,TRBJ2-1,TRBV4-1,-,TGCGCCAGCAGCCAAGATCCCACAGACAATGAGCAGTTCTTC,CASSQDPTDNEQFF
TRBD2,TRBJ2-1,TRBV19,-,TGTGCCAGTAGTTCCCGGGACCCGGGGGGGGAGTTCTTC,CASSSRDPGGEFF
-,TRBJ1-1,TRBV7-8,-,TGTGCCAGCAGCTTAGTAGAGGGTAACACTGAAGCTTTCTTT,CASSLVEGNTEAFF
-,TRBJ2-7,TRBV7-8,-,TGTGCCAGCAGTCTCGGGGATTACGAGCAGTACTTC,CASSLGDYEQYF